This T cell receptor (beta chain) appears in the sequencing data of a study of blood T cell repertoires in COVID-19. The wider study: COVID-19 samples collected from the United States, Italy and Spain covered acute and convalescent phases.

Per the study methods: Counts of nucleated cells, estimated from reference gene primer amplification, were obtained. Here immunoSEQ multiplex PCR was the method, and the copy in TCRdb shows in-frame clones only, minus some. That table supplies the V and J calls and clone size; D and trimming were determined from the DNA. Altogether 140,000 or so clones are present, more than 75% being singletons, with the ten largest covering around 5%. Germline V gene data show CDR1 as MNHEY and CDR2 as SVGEGT. The V end lost 4 bases, the J end lost 8 bases, and 17 bases lay between the germline ends. CDR3 size: 14 residues. Recruited during active infection, patients (from Seattle) were subsequently followed longitudinally.

Sample: peripheral blood. The TCR was taken from a woman in her 70s with COVID-19, enrolled during active disease. The chain employs TRBV6-2 or TRBV6-3 and TRBJ1-2; D perhaps matches TRBD1 (6 bases). CDR3 loop: CASSSRGSVKGYTF. CDR3 in DNA: TGTGCCAGCAGTTCCAGGGGATCGGTGAAGGGCTACACCTTC.